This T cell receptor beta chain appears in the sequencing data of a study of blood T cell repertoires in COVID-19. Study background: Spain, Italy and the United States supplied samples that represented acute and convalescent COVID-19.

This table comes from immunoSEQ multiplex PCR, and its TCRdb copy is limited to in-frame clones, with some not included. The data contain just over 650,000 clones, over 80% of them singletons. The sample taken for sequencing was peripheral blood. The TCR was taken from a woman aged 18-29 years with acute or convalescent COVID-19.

DNA for the CDR3: TGCGCCAGCAGCCAAGTAGGCAGGGGTTCGAATGAAGCTTTCTTT. Protein product: CASSQVGRGSNEAFF. The chain combines TRBV4-3 with TRBJ1-1; D possibly corresponds to TRBD1 (6 bases). Germline CDR1 reads LGHNA; CDR2 reads YSLEER. V lost 1 base and J lost 7, with 16 bases in between. The CDR3 has 15 residues.